This TCR beta chain was retrieved from a study of T-cell reconstitution after alpha-beta-depleted transplantation in children. Overall study results and limits: Elevated TCRbeta diversity at day 60 was traced, in some patients, to surviving recipient T cells and thymic progenitors. Expanded graft clones, several hundred of them, were reportedly the source of alpha-beta T cells about two months after transplant. It was newly produced T cells that mostly accounted for T-cell counts and diversity one year after transplant.

The CDR3 is 16 residues long. CDR1 ENHRY and CDR2 SYGVKD come from the germline V gene. V shed 0 bases and J 9 bases; nucleotides not matched to a gene: 6. Preparing the TCRbeta library involved the use of unique molecular identifiers. A single record per CDR3 protein comes from TCRdb applying MiXCR to the PCR reads. The sample shows 500,000 or so distinct CDR3 sequences, about an eighth of them seen only once. A word on this clonotype: Antigen specificity is unknown.

The sample here was PBMCs, mostly from graft donor cells, taken 180 days after TCRalphabeta/CD19-depleted stem cell transplant. This TCR was sampled from a female patient aged 2-15 years who had a stem cell transplant for aplastic anemia, so the T cells may come from the graft donor. The rearrangement links TRBV10-3 to TRBJ2-1; 12 bases match TRBD2. Here the CDR3 DNA reads TGTGCCATCAGTGAGTCCGAGACTAGCGGGAGTGTTGAGCAGTTCTTC. This encodes CAISESETSGSVEQFF.